The TCR beta chain under discussion was sequenced for a study of blood T cell repertoires in COVID-19. Study information: T cells, B-cell-depleted T cells, or PBMCs supplied cDNA or gDNA.

The germline V and J ends were trimmed by 7 bases and 0 bases, with 7 bases remaining between them. The germline CDR1 and CDR2 sequences are SGHRS and YFSETQ. The CDR3 spans 12 residues. Authors' data handling: For nucleated cells, counts were estimated from reference gene primer amplification. Some clones are missing from TCRdb's copy, which holds only in-frame ones; the method was immunoSEQ multiplex PCR. The V and J calls and the clone size are those of that table, but D and trimming were determined from the DNA. The data contain approximately 300,000 clones, approximately 81% of them seen just once; the ten biggest clones take up under 2%. Participant-reported clinical history was the basis for cohort assignment.

The source is a woman in her twenties or thirties who had been exposed to COVID-19. This chain links TRBV5-1 with TRBJ2-5; no definite D call. Sequenced sample: PBMCs or T cells enriched from blood (not recorded which). CDR3: CASGRDQETQYF. DNA of the CDR3: TGCGCCAGCGGCCGGGACCAAGAGACCCAGTACTTC.